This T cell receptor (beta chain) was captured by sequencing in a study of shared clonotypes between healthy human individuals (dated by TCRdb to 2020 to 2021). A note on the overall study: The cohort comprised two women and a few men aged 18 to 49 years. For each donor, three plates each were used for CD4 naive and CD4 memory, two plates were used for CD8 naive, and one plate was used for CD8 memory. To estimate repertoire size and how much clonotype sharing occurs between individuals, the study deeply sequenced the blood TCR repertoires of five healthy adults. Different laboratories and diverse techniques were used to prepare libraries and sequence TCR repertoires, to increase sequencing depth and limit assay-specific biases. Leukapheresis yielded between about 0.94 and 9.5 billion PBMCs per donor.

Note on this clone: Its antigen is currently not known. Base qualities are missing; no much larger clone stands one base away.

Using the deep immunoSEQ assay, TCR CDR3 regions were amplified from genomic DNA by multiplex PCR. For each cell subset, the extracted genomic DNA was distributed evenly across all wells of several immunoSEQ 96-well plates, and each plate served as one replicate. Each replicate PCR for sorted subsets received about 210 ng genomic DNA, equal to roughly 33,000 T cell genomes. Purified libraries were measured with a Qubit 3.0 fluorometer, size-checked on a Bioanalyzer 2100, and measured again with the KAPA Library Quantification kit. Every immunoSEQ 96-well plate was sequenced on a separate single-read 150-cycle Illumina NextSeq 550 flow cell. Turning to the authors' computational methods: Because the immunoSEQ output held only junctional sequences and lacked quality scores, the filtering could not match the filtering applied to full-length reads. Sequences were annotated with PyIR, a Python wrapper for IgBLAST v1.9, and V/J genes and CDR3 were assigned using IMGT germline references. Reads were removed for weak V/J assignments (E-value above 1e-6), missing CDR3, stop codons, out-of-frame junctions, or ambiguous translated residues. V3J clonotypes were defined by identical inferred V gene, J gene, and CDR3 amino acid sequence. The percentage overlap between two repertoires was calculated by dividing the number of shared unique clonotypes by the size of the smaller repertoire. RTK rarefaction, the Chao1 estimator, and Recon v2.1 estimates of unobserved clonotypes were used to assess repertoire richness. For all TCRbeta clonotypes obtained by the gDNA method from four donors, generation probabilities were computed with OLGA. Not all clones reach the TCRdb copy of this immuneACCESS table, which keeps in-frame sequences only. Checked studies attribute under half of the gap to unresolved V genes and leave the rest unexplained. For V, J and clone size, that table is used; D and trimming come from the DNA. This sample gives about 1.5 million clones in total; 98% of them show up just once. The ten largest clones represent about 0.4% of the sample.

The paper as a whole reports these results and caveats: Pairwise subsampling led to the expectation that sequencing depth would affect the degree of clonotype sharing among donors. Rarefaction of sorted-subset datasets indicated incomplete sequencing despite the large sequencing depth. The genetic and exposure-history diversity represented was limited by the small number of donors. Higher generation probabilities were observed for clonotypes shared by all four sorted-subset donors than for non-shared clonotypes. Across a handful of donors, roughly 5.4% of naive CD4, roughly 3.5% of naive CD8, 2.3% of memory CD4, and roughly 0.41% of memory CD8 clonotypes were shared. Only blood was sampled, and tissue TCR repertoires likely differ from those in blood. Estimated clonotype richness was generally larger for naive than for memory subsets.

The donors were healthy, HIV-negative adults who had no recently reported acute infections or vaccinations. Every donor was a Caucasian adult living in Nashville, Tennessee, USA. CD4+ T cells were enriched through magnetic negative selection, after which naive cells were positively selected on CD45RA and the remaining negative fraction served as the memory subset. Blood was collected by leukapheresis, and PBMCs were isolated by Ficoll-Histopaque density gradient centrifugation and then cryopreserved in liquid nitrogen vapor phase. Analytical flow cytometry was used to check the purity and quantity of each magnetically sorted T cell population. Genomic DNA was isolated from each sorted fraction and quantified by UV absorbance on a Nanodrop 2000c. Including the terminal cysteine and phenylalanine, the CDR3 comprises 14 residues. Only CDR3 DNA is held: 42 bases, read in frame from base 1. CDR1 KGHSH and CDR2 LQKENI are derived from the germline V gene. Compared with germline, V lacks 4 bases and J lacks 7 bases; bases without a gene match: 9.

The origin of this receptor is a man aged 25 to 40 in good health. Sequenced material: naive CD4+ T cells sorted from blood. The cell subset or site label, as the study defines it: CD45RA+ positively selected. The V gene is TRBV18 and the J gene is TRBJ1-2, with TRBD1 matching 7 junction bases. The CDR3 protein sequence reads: CASSLTGEAAGYTF. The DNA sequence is TGTGCCAGCTCACTCACAGGGGAGGCGGCTGGCTACACCTTC.